Listed below are T cell receptor beta chains from one sample, sequenced in a study of regulatory T cells in long-lasting Graves disease. TCRdb redid the calling of the multiplex PCR reads with MiXCR, one entry per CDR3 protein. The sample has 600,000 to 850,000 distinct CDR3 sequences; 25% to 30% are singletons. This material consisted of peripheral blood mononuclear cells (PBMCs), taken when the disease was refractory, from a patient treated with antithyroid drugs. The receptors come from a female donor with Graves disease. Both conserved end residues are part of each CDR3. D genes are given only for firm matches. A row's size may be missing; if present it is once, few, many or a size class.

j_call clone_size v_call cdr3_length d_call cdr3_aa cdr3_nt
TRBJ1-5 few TRBV6-5 13 TRBD1 CASSYTGVQPQHF TGTGCCAGCAGTTATACAGGGGTTCAGCCCCAGCATTTT
TRBJ1-1 - TRBV6-2/TRBV6-3 14 - CASSFVAPSVEAFF TGTGCCAGCAGTTTTGTGGCGCCGTCCGTCGAAGCTTTCTTT
TRBJ1-2 many TRBV12-3/TRBV12-4 16 - CASSPRGQLANYGYTF TGTGCCAGCAGTCCGCGGGGTCAACTGGCTAACTATGGCTACACCTTC
TRBJ1-4 - TRBV19 11 - CASRESGKLFF TGTGCCAGTCGAGAAAGCGGAAAACTGTTTTTT
TRBJ1-1 - TRBV6-1 16 TRBD1 CASSALDRTANTEAFF TGTGCCAGCAGTGCACTGGACAGGACCGCGAACACTGAAGCTTTCTTT
TRBJ2-4 - TRBV11-1 17 - CASSLRTANIAKNIQYF TGTGCCAGCAGCTTAAGGACAGCCAATATAGCCAAAAACATTCAGTACTTC
TRBJ2-1 - TRBV6-1 13 - CASSQLSRGEQFF TGTGCCAGCAGCCAACTATCGAGGGGGGAGCAGTTCTTC
TRBJ1-1 - TRBV10-3 13 - CAISELQGSKAFF TGTGCCATCAGTGAGCTACAGGGCTCTAAAGCTTTCTTT
TRBJ1-2 - TRBV20-1 13 TRBD1 CSATGTGYYGYTF TGCAGTGCTACCGGGACAGGGTATTATGGCTACACCTTC
TRBJ1-5 many TRBV12-5 16 TRBD1 CASGPPGTGINQPQHF TGTGCTAGTGGTCCCCCCGGGACAGGGATCAATCAGCCCCAGCATTTT
TRBJ2-3 once TRBV29-1 16 - CSVEGGGWGSTDTQYF TGCAGCGTTGAAGGAGGTGGTTGGGGGAGCACAGATACGCAGTATTTT
TRBJ2-7 - TRBV7-9 15 TRBD2 CASIRKPGLSNEQYF TGTGCCAGCATCAGGAAACCGGGACTATCGAACGAGCAGTACTTC
TRBJ1-4 - TRBV6-5 17 TRBD1 CASSYSYGTGTNEKLFF TGTGCCAGCAGTTACTCGTATGGGACAGGGACTAATGAAAAACTGTTTTTT
TRBJ1-1 many TRBV27 16 - CASSSAQGMANTEAFF TGTGCCAGCAGTTCAGCCCAGGGGATGGCGAACACTGAAGCTTTCTTT
TRBJ1-2 few TRBV3-1 16 TRBD1 CASSQWTGAANYGYTF TGTGCCAGCAGCCAATGGACAGGGGCGGCGAACTATGGCTACACCTTC
TRBJ1-5 many TRBV5-1 15 - CASSLAGNSNQPQHF TGTGCCAGCAGCTTAGCTGGGAATAGCAATCAGCCCCAGCATTTT
TRBJ2-2 - TRBV19 17 TRBD1 CASSTRQGGGFTGELFF TGTGCCAGTAGTACCCGACAGGGGGGGGGGTTTACCGGGGAGCTGTTTTTT
TRBJ2-2 - TRBV2 17 TRBD2 CASISGASGRRGGELFF TGTGCCAGCATCTCAGGGGCTAGCGGGAGGCGTGGCGGGGAGCTGTTTTTT